This TCR beta chain was captured by sequencing in a study of blood T cells in healthy people across ages. Germline values: CDR1 DFQATT, CDR2 SNEGSKA (reference sequence). Between the trimmed V and J ends, which lost 0 bases and 2 bases, there was a span of 13 bases. The CDR3 sequence is 15 residues long. With a J-beta primer mix and a sample-barcoded 5' primer, a second PCR ran about 7 to 12 cycles. One entry per CDR3 protein, called by TCRdb with MiXCR from the 5' RACE reads. The top ten clones hold 7.9% of a sample with some 1.4 million distinct CDR3 sequences, roughly 40% of them seen once. This clonotype was seen only a few times.

This sequence was found in a woman aged 18-29 years in good health. V usage is TRBV20-1 and J usage is TRBJ2-5, with D tentatively TRBD2 (5 bases). Sequencing used blood. CDR3 DNA sequence: TGCAGTGCTAGAGAGTTCGGCGGGCGACAAGAGACCCAGTACTTC. Its protein is CSAREFGGRQETQYF.